Listed here is a single T cell receptor (beta chain). Reverse transcription used roughly 0.5 to 1 ug RNA and random hexamers. TCRdb reprocessed the immunoSEQ multiplex PCR reads with MiXCR, giving one entry per CDR3 protein. The sample has 240,000 or so distinct CDR3 sequences; about 96% are singletons. This specimen comes from a study of CD8 T cells in Susac syndrome. CDR1 and CDR2 from the germline V gene are DFQATT and SNEGSKA (reference sequence). Trimming removed 3 bases at V and 2 bases at J, with 10 bases between. This CDR3 has 13 residues. The TCR comes from a human donor with Susac syndrome. The chain carries TRBV20-1 and TRBJ2-5, with D unclear. The sequenced sample was CD4+ T cells from PBMCs. Written as DNA, the CDR3 is TGCAGTGCTAGCTCACGGCCTCAAGAGACCCAGTACTTC. Encoded protein: CSASSRPQETQYF.